The 27 T cell receptor beta chains listed next were all sequenced from one sample in a study of CD8 T cells in ankylosing spondylitis. TCRdb reprocessed the 5' RACE reads via MiXCR and lists one record per CDR3 protein. The sample lists 200,000 to 250,000 distinct CDR3 sequences, more than 9% seen once, with roughly a fifth in the top ten. Sequences were obtained from blood, either unsorted or a sorted T cell fraction (not recorded which). These receptors were collected from a male donor with ankylosing spondylitis or in good health (not recorded which).

About this clonotype itself: A much larger clone sits a single nucleotide away, making a read error possible. This CDR3 is missing its conserved last phenylalanine or tryptophan, likely due to a read error. The chain has TRBV27 and TRBJ2-5; 7 nucleotides match TRBD1. V lost 4 bases to trimming and J lost 7 bases; unmatched junction nucleotides: 9. Germline V gene lookup returns CDR1 MNHEY and CDR2 SMNVEV (reference sequence). CDR3 length: 14 amino acids. The CDR3 loop reads CASSSEGQRGTQYL. CDR3 nucleotides: TGTGCCAGCAGTTCCGAGGGACAGAGGGGGACCCAGTACTTG.

This clonotype was detected many times. This chain links TRBV5-6 with TRBJ2-2; D unclear. CDR1 is SGHDT, CDR2 YYEEEE, per germline. V lost 2 bases to trimming and J lost 3 bases, with 11 bases between them. This CDR3 spans 15 amino acids. The DNA for the CDR3 is TGTGCCAGCAGCTTTGGCTCCCTCTACACCGGGGAGCTGTTTTTT. Protein sequence: CASSFGSLYTGELFF.

This clonotype was picked up many times. This sequence joins TRBV27 and TRBJ2-7; D perhaps matches TRBD2 (6 bases). Germline V gene sequence: CDR1 MNHEY, CDR2 SMNVEV (reference sequence). The CDR3 sequence is 16 residues long. The V end was cut by 2 bases, the J end by 0 bases, with 14 bases between. The CDR3 protein is CASSLGTFRSSYEQYF. The CDR3 bases are TGTGCCAGCAGTTTAGGGACTTTTAGGAGCTCCTACGAGCAGTACTTC.

This clonotype was observed a few times. The rearrangement joins TRBV3-1 to TRBJ1-4; 9 nucleotides agree with TRBD1. Germline loops: CDR1 LGHDT, CDR2 YNNKEL (reference sequence). V was clipped by 4 bases and J by 6 bases; unmatched bases: 6. CDR3 length equals 15 residues. This chain's CDR3 is CASSLNRGRDEKLFF. The CDR3 coding sequence is TGTGCCAGCAGCCTCAACAGGGGGCGGGATGAAAAACTGTTTTTT.

In DNA, the CDR3 is TGTGCCAGCAGCAAGGGGGATCAGCCCCAGCATTTT. As protein: CASSKGDQPQHF. The V gene is TRBV7-9, the J gene TRBJ1-5, with D possibly TRBD1 on 6 matching bases. Germline assignment: CDR1 SEHNR and CDR2 FQNEAQ (reference sequence). V lost 5 bases and J 5 bases, leaving 7 bases between the germline ends. There are 12 residues in the CDR3.

This clonotype was seen repeatedly, ten times or more. This CDR3 reads CASSGGGLRNEQFF. The CDR3 DNA is TGTGCCAGCAGTGGGGGGGGTCTCAGGAATGAGCAGTTCTTC. The chain is built from TRBV7-2 and TRBJ2-1, with 7 bases lining up with TRBD2. The CDR3 has 14 amino acids. CDR1 and CDR2 from the germline V gene are SGHTA and FQGNSA. The J segment lost 7 bases and the V segment lost 6 bases, leaving 9 bases of the junction unmatched. The full variable domain, its missing parts supplied by reference TRBV7-2 and TRBJ2-1, is GAGVSQSPSNKVTEKGKDVELRCDPISGHTALYWYRQSLGQGLEFLIYFQGNSAPDKSGLPSDRFSAERTGGSVSTLTIQRTQQEDSAVYLCASSGGGLRNEQFFGPGTRLTVL.

This clonotype occurred many times. The chain combines TRBV12-3 or TRBV12-4 with TRBJ1-1, with D tentatively TRBD1 (6 bases). This CDR3 contains 15 residues. V gave up 5 bases and J gave up 3 bases, with 16 bases separating them. In DNA, the CDR3 is TGTGCCAGCAGTGTTTATTCGGGGGCCGACACTGAAGCTTTCTTT. This gives the protein CASSVYSGADTEAFF.

This chain uses TRBV3-1 with TRBJ2-5; D may match TRBD1 or TRBD2 (5 bases each). The CDR3 is 14 amino acids. V was clipped by 1 base and J by 4 bases, with 10 bases between them. CDR1 and CDR2 from the germline V gene are LGHDT and YNNKEL (reference sequence). The CDR3 region has the DNA TGTGCCAGCAGCCAAGGGGTGGGGGTAGAGACCCAGTACTTC. As protein: CASSQGVGVETQYF.

In its sample, this clonotype was seen a few times. This rearrangement joins TRBV5-1 to TRBJ2-7; D is tentatively TRBD1 or TRBD2 (6 bases each). The CDR3 length is 13 residues. The ends were cut back, 0 bases at V and 6 bases at J, with 10 bases in the middle. The V gene's germline CDR1 is SGHRS and CDR2 YFSETQ. The chain's CDR3 is CASSLDRDFEQYF. In DNA, the CDR3 is TGCGCCAGCAGCTTGGACAGGGACTTCGAGCAGTACTTC.

This clonotype was seen repeatedly, ten times or more. The chain recombines TRBV27 with TRBJ1-5; 7 bases are shared with TRBD1. Trimming at V came to 7 bases and at J to 0 bases, leaving 6 bases not matched to a gene. Germline CDR1 and CDR2: MNHEY and SMNVEV (reference sequence). The CDR3 totals 15 residues. The CDR3: CASTPTGFSNQPQHF. The CDR3 coding sequence is TGTGCCAGCACCCCGACAGGGTTTAGCAATCAGCCCCAGCATTTT.

The table lists this clonotype with many counts. The rearrangement links TRBV5-1 to TRBJ2-7; D possibly corresponds to TRBD1 (6 bases). Germline CDR1 reads SGHRS; CDR2 reads YFSETQ. The CDR3 loop spans 14 amino acids. Trimming pared 0 bases from V and 3 bases from J, leaving 10 bases between. The CDR3 DNA is TGCGCCAGCAGCTTGGAATCCAGGGGCTACGAGCAGTACTTC. The encoded protein is CASSLESRGYEQYF.

This clonotype came up many times. The V gene is TRBV5-1, the J gene TRBJ2-2; D gene unclear. V lost 0 bases to trimming and J lost 2 bases, with 5 bases between them. Per the germline V gene, CDR1 is SGHRS and CDR2 is YFSETQ. The CDR3 contains 14 residues. As DNA, the CDR3 is TGCGCCAGCAGCTTGGATATTAACACCGGGGAGCTGTTTTTT. Translation gives CASSLDINTGELFF. Full variable domain (outside the CDR3, taken from reference TRBV5-1 and TRBJ2-2): KAGVTQTPRYLIKTRGQQVTLSCSPISGHRSVSWYQQTPGQGLQFLFEYFSETQRNKGNFPGRFSGRQFSNSRSEMNVSTLELGDSALYLCASSLDINTGELFFGEGSRLTVL.

This clonotype was counted many times. The chain has TRBV12-3 or TRBV12-4 and TRBJ1-1, with D unresolved. The CDR3 extends over 13 amino acids. V was trimmed by 3 bases and J by 0 bases, leaving 5 bases between them. CDR3 coding DNA: TGTGCCAGCAGTTTCCAGGTGAACACTGAAGCTTTCTTT. It codes for CASSFQVNTEAFF.

This clonotype was counted many times. The rearrangement joins TRBV6-1 to TRBJ2-2, with TRBD2 matching over 8 bases. This CDR3 has 15 amino acids. Germline CDR1 MNHNS, CDR2 SASEGT. The V and J ends lost 6 bases and 1 base, in that order; junction bases with no gene match: 4. This CDR3 is CASSRTSRNTGELFF. DNA for the CDR3: TGTGCCAGCAGCCGGACTAGCCGGAACACCGGGGAGCTGTTTTTT.

This clonotype appeared many times. The chain recombines TRBV7-2 with TRBJ2-5; maybe TRBD1 (5 bases). In germline, CDR1 is SGHTA, CDR2 FQGNSA. The CDR3 runs 14 residues. The ends were cut back, 7 bases at V and 2 bases at J, with 14 bases in the middle. The CDR3 sequence: CASTLMGQQETQYF. The CDR3 DNA follows: TGTGCCAGCACCCTAATGGGGCAGCAAGAGACCCAGTACTTC. The full variable domain, completed using reference TRBV7-2 and TRBJ2-5, is GAGVSQSPSNKVTEKGKDVELRCDPISGHTALYWYRQSLGQGLEFLIYFQGNSAPDKSGLPSDRFSAERTGGSVSTLTIQRTQQEDSAVYLCASTLMGQQETQYFGPGTRLLVL.

The chain combines TRBV1 with TRBJ1-3. TRBV1 is marked as a pseudogene. This CDR3 is built from 18 residues. The CDR3 DNA is TGCACCAGCAGCCAAGAGATCGAGTACGCTACACTGTATGGCACCATATATTTT. It yields the protein CTSSQEIEYATLYGTIYF.

This clonotype was counted many times. This sequence joins TRBV7-8 and TRBJ2-1; TRBD1 is a possible D gene (5 bases). The CDR3 extends over 17 amino acids. Germline CDR1 SGHVS, CDR2 FQNEAQ. Trimming cost V 6 bases and J 5 bases, with 23 bases left between them. CDR3: CASRRPGVGQPHNEQFF. The CDR3 bases are TGTGCCAGCAGAAGGCCGGGTGTGGGGCAACCGCACAATGAGCAGTTCTTC.

This clonotype was counted ten times or more. J is TRBJ1-2 and V is TRBV20-1; D is unclear. Germline CDR1 and CDR2: DFQATT and SNEGSKA (reference sequence). The V gene lost 6 bases and the J gene lost 8 bases, with 19 bases spanning the gap. The CDR3 is 13 residues long. CDR3 residues: CSAKFRTGSGYTF. DNA of the CDR3: TGCAGTGCAAAGTTTCGGACGGGGAGCGGCTACACCTTC.

In its sample, this clonotype was seen a few times. V is TRBV5-6 and J is TRBJ2-1; weak D call: TRBD2 (5 bases). CDR3 length: 13 amino acids. In germline, CDR1 is SGHDT, CDR2 YYEEEE. V dropped 5 bases and J dropped 6 bases, with 12 bases sitting between them. The CDR3, as DNA: TGTGCCAGCAGTTTCCTAGCAGGCAATGAGCAGTTCTTC. This translates into CASSFLAGNEQFF.

The V and J genes are TRBV2 and TRBJ1-1; 7 nucleotides match TRBD1. V shed 4 bases and J 1 base; nucleotides not matched to a gene: 3. Germline CDR1 and CDR2: SNHLY and FYNNEI. This CDR3 comprises 14 residues. DNA for the CDR3: TGTGCCAGCAGTGCCCAGGGGGGGAACACTGAAGCTTTCTTT. This codes for CASSAQGGNTEAFF.

This clonotype came up many times. J is TRBJ1-1 and V is TRBV5-1; tentative D call: TRBD1 (5 bases). This CDR3 comprises 14 residues. Germline V CDR1 and CDR2: SGHRS, YFSETQ. V lost 1 base and J lost 4, with 11 bases in between. CDR3 bases: TGCGCCAGCAGCTTGTTGGGGGGGGGCACTGAAGCTTTCTTT. It codes for CASSLLGGGTEAFF.

This clonotype came up many times. The V gene is TRBV9, the J gene TRBJ2-2; tentative D call: TRBD2 (6 bases). V shed 3 bases and J shed 7 bases, with 13 bases lying between them. Germline V lookup: CDR1 SGDLS, CDR2 YYNGEE. CDR3 length: 14 residues. CDR3 loop: CASSAGTRYGELFF. CDR3 nucleotides: TGTGCCAGCAGCGCCGGGACTCGATACGGGGAGCTGTTTTTT.

This clonotype was observed at least ten times. The J gene is TRBJ2-3, the V gene TRBV9, with 8 bases matching TRBD2. Germline V gives CDR1 SGDLS, CDR2 YYNGEE. J was trimmed by 3 bases and V by 0 bases; bases with no gene match: 6. The CDR3 runs 16 residues. The CDR3 coding sequence is TGTGCCAGCAGCGTAGAGAGGGGACTAGGAACAGATACGCAGTATTTT. Protein product: CASSVERGLGTDTQYF. Full variable domain (outside the CDR3, taken from reference TRBV9 and TRBJ2-3): DSGVTQTPKHLITATGQRVTLRCSPRSGDLSVYWYQQSLDQGLQFLIQYYNGEERAKGNILERFSAQQFPDLHSELNLSSLELGDSALYFCASSVERGLGTDTQYFGPGTRLTVL.

The table lists this clonotype with many counts. This chain connects TRBV12-3 or TRBV12-4 to TRBJ2-2; possibly TRBD2 for D (6 bases). V gave up 6 bases and J gave up 2 bases, with 13 bases separating them. The CDR3 is 15 residues long. The CDR3: CASRGGTGNTGELFF. The CDR3, as DNA: TGTGCCAGCAGAGGCGGGACGGGTAACACCGGGGAGCTGTTTTTT.

This clonotype was seen at least ten times. This chain links TRBV5-5 with TRBJ1-5; 8 bases are shared with TRBD1. From germline, CDR1 is SGHKS and CDR2 YYEKEE (reference sequence). The CDR3 has 17 residues. After removal of 1 base from V and 6 bases from J, the junction contained 12 bases not matched to a gene. CDR3 in amino acids: CASSLTEEQGVIQPQHF. The DNA for the CDR3 is TGTGCCAGCAGCTTGACCGAGGAACAGGGGGTGATTCAGCCCCAGCATTTT.

In this sample, this clonotype turned up many times. The chain combines TRBV20-1 with TRBJ2-7, with D perhaps TRBD1 (6 bases). The CDR3 has 13 amino acids. Between the trimmed V and J ends, which lost 5 bases and 3 bases, there was a span of 14 bases. CDR1 and CDR2 (germline): DFQATT, SNEGSKA (reference sequence). The CDR3 protein is CSASRTDIYEQYF. The DNA of the CDR3 is TGCAGTGCTTCTCGGACAGACATCTACGAGCAGTACTTC.

There are many counts of this clonotype. The V gene is TRBV20-1, the J gene TRBJ1-6; 8 bases align to TRBD1. The trim removed 3 bases at V and 5 bases at J, leaving 3 bases unmatched. Germline CDR1 reads DFQATT; CDR2 reads SNEGSKA (reference sequence). CDR3 size: 14 residues. The CDR3 sequence: CSARPQGDNSPLHF. CDR3 sequence (DNA): TGCAGTGCTAGGCCACAGGGGGATAATTCACCCCTCCACTTT.